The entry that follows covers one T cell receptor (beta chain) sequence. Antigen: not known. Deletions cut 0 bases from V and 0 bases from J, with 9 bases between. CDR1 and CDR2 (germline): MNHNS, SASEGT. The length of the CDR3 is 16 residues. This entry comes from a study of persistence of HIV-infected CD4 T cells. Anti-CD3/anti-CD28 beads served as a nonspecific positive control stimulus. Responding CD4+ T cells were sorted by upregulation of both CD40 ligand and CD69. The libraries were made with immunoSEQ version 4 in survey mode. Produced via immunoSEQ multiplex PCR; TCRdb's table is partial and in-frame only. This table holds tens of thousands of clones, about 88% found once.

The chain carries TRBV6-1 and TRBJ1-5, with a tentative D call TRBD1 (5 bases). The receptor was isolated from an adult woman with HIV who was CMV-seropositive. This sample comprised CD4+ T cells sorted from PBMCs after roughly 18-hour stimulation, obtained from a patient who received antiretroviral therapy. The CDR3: CASSEAGPNSNQPQHF. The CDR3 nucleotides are TGTGCCAGCAGTGAAGCGGGGCCTAATAGCAATCAGCCCCAGCATTTT.